The sample holds many counts of the clone carrying this T cell receptor beta chain. The TCRbeta library was prepared with unique molecular identifiers. TCRdb re-called the PCR reads with MiXCR, one entry per CDR3 protein. The sample consists of some 590,000 distinct CDR3 sequences, about 10% of them appearing once. From germline, CDR1 is LNHNV and CDR2 YYDKDF (reference sequence). The V segment lost 5 bases and the J segment 6 bases; nucleotides outside the gene matches: 12. The CDR3 sequence is 18 residues long. This specimen belongs to a study of T-cell reconstitution after alpha-beta-depleted transplantation in children.

This sequence originates from a human donor who donated a stem cell graft to a child with acute myeloid leukemia. The rearrangement links TRBV15 to TRBJ2-2; 13 bases are a match to TRBD2. Sample: PBMCs from the stem cell graft donor, taken from the stem cell graft. This CDR3 reads CATSGSTSGRAGAGELFF. Written as DNA, the CDR3 is TGTGCCACCAGCGGGAGTACTAGCGGGAGGGCCGGGGCCGGGGAGCTGTTTTTT.